The T cell receptor (beta chain) described here comes from a study of cytomegalovirus exposure and HLA in healthy donors. Background on the study: As an earlier analysis found, around 170 million T cells yielded approximately 100 million unique TCR beta sequences.

Per the germline V gene, CDR1 is MNHEY and CDR2 is SMNVEV (reference sequence). V lost 4 bases to trimming and J lost 5 bases; unmatched junction nucleotides: 13. There are 16 residues in the CDR3. This PCR relied on a set of 60 Vbeta primers and 13 Jbeta primers. Original analysis: In a later analysis, the count reached 76 million or so unique TCR beta chains, with 8.5 million to 14 million shared. Repertoires were generated with immunoSEQ multiplex PCR, while TCRdb's copy carries only in-frame clones and drops some. V and J calls and clone size come straight from that table; D and trimming were deduced from the DNA. Of around 200,000 clones detected, approximately 85% appear once; the ten largest clones hold under 3%. This clone was seen more than once but under ten times. Its antigen is undetermined. The study, taken as a whole, reports: Segments of the TCR beta V type were, in most cases, productive about 87% or about 30% of the time in an earlier analysis.

The receptor's source is a woman aged 45-65 years in good health and CMV-seronegative. The sequencing sample was made of PBMCs. This sequence joins TRBV27 and TRBJ2-7; TRBD2 aligns across 8 bases. CDR3 nucleotides: TGTGCCAGCAGTTGGGGCGGGGGGCGCAGCCTGAACGAGCAGTACTTC. This sequence encodes CASSWGGGRSLNEQYF.